This passage covers 28 T cell receptor beta chains from one sample sequenced in a study of T cells in Graves' hyperthyroidism and ophthalmopathy. Amplification yielded TCR beta CDR3 regions, with RNA transcripts as the source. The HTBI primer set drove a first-round RT-PCR of the TCR CDR3. TCRdb re-called the multiplex PCR reads with MiXCR, one entry per CDR3 protein. The sample consists of hundreds of thousands of distinct CDR3 sequences, around a quarter of them appearing once. Sequencing was performed on blood. The receptors come from a woman aged 25 to 39 with Graves' ophthalmopathy.

This clonotype was seen at least ten times. The chain employs TRBV7-9 and TRBJ2-5; possible D gene TRBD1, 6 bases. There are 15 residues in the CDR3. Germline V gene data show CDR1 as SEHNR and CDR2 as FQNEAQ (reference sequence). Trimming stripped 2 bases from V and 5 bases from J, with 15 bases between. DNA of the CDR3: TGTGCCAGCAGCTTAAACAGGGTAATACGGGAGACCCAGTACTTC. Its protein product is CASSLNRVIRETQYF.

The rearrangement uses TRBV11-2 and TRBJ2-3, with 10 bases identical to TRBD1. This CDR3 is built from 15 residues. Germline values: CDR1 SGHAT, CDR2 FQNNGV. The trim removed 7 bases at V and 6 bases at J, leaving 10 bases unmatched. CDR3 coding DNA: TGTGCCAGCAATCAAGGACAGGGGGTTGTGGATACGCAGTATTTT. Translation: CASNQGQGVVDTQYF.

Ten or more counts support this clonotype. The chain is built from TRBV12-3 or TRBV12-4 and TRBJ1-2, with D perhaps TRBD1 (6 bases). The CDR3 consists of 13 residues. The V and J ends lost 2 bases and 3 bases respectively, with 7 bases between them. CDR3 sequence: CASSLRTDYGYTF. DNA for the CDR3: TGTGCCAGCAGTTTAAGGACAGACTATGGCTACACCTTC.

This clonotype appeared many times. The chain has TRBV5-1 and TRBJ2-7; 8 bases are shared with TRBD1. The CDR3 loop spans 17 amino acids. The germline gives CDR1 SGHRS, CDR2 YFSETQ. The trim removed 1 base at V and 0 bases at J, leaving 9 bases unmatched. The DNA for the CDR3 is TGCGCCAGCAGCTTGTTTCCCAGGGGGCCTGCCTCCTACGAGCAGTACTTC. Its protein product is CASSLFPRGPASYEQYF.

This clonotype was seen just once. The gene calls are TRBV12-3 or TRBV12-4 and TRBJ1-6; a possible D gene is TRBD1 (5 bases). V lost 2 bases and J lost 7, with 12 bases in between. There are 15 residues in the CDR3. CDR3 coding DNA: TGTGCCAGCAGTTTATGGGGGTTGCTAAATTCACCCCTCCACTTT. Translated: CASSLWGLLNSPLHF.

This clonotype was detected a few times. The chain has TRBV9 and TRBJ2-5; 12 bases map to TRBD1. The CDR3 sequence is 16 residues long. The V and J ends lost 0 bases and 4 bases, in that order; junction bases with no gene match: 4. Germline CDR1 reads SGDLS; CDR2 reads YYNGEE. The CDR3 region has the DNA TGTGCCAGCAGCGTAGGTGGGACAGGGGGCGGAGAGACCCAGTACTTC. It is translated as CASSVGGTGGGETQYF. Together with reference TRBV9 and TRBJ2-5, the CDR3 gives the full variable domain: DSGVTQTPKHLITATGQRVTLRCSPRSGDLSVYWYQQSLDQGLQFLIQYYNGEERAKGNILERFSAQQFPDLHSELNLSSLELGDSALYFCASSVGGTGGGETQYFGPGTRLLVL.

The rearrangement uses TRBV25-1 and TRBJ1-2; 10 positions agree with TRBD1. V lost 5 bases to trimming and J lost 1 base; unmatched junction nucleotides: 10. The CDR3 consists of 17 residues. Germline values: CDR1 MGHDK, CDR2 SYGVNS. The CDR3 bases are TGTGCCAGCAGTATTGGGACAGGGGAGAGTTATAACTATGGCTACACCTTC. Encoded protein: CASSIGTGESYNYGYTF.

The chain is built from TRBV4-1 and TRBJ2-2; D unclear. The V end was cut by 0 bases, the J end by 0 bases, with 14 bases between. Germline CDR1 and CDR2: MGHRA and YSYEKL. The CDR3 runs 18 residues. The CDR3 sequence is CASSQDPKDAANTGELFF. The CDR3 nucleotides read TGCGCCAGCAGCCAAGATCCCAAGGACGCCGCGAACACCGGGGAGCTGTTTTTT.

This clonotype appeared a single time. Here the CDR3 reads CASSLLIGLTGELFF. In DNA, the CDR3 is TGTGCCAGCAGCTTACTCATTGGCCTCACCGGGGAGCTGTTTTTT. This chain links TRBV13 with TRBJ2-2; D gene ambiguous. Germline V gene lookup returns CDR1 PRHDT and CDR2 FYEKMQ (reference sequence). V lost 2 bases and J 4 bases, leaving 11 bases between the germline ends. This CDR3 is 15 amino acids long.

The rearrangement links TRBV7-9 to TRBJ2-6, with 8 bases lining up with TRBD1. This CDR3 spans 19 amino acids. The ends lost 2 bases at V and 0 bases at J; junction bases unmatched: 9. CDR1 is SEHNR and CDR2 is FQNEAQ in the germline V gene (reference sequence). The CDR3 region is CASSLSPGTGLSGANVLTF. As DNA, the CDR3 is TGTGCCAGCAGCTTATCCCCCGGGACAGGTCTCTCTGGGGCCAACGTCCTGACTTTC.

A single count supports this clonotype. The chain's CDR3 is CASSDRGYYEQYV. In nucleotides, the CDR3 is TGTGCCTCCTCGGACAGGGGCTACTACGAGCAGTACGTC. V and J are TRBV30 and TRBJ2-7; TRBD1 matches 9 bases. The CDR3 spans 13 residues. With 7 bases clipped from V and 3 bases from J, the junction kept 7 bases outside the gene matches. The germline CDR1 and CDR2 sequences are GTSNPN and SVGIG (reference sequence).

The J gene is TRBJ1-2, the V gene TRBV12-3 or TRBV12-4, with D unclear. Trimming removed 3 bases at V and 4 bases at J, with 15 bases between. The CDR3 has 15 residues. This CDR3 is CASSFYGEMGYGYTF. CDR3 DNA: TGTGCCAGCAGTTTCTACGGGGAGATGGGCTATGGCTACACCTTC.

A few counts support this clonotype. The chain recombines TRBV5-1 with TRBJ2-7, with D perhaps TRBD1 or TRBD2 (5 bases each). The length of the CDR3 is 15 residues. V was trimmed by 4 bases and J by 7 bases, leaving 21 bases between them. CDR1 and CDR2 (germline): SGHRS, YFSETQ. CDR3: CASSMTGTPSSEQYF. Here the CDR3 DNA reads TGCGCCAGCAGCATGACCGGGACCCCTTCGAGTGAGCAGTACTTC.

A few counts support this clonotype. V is TRBV30 and J is TRBJ1-1, with TRBD1 identical over 10 bases. CDR3 length: 12 residues. The trim removed 8 bases at V and 5 bases at J, leaving 5 bases unmatched. The germline gives CDR1 GTSNPN, CDR2 SVGIG (reference sequence). CDR3 in DNA: TGTGCCGGACAGGGGGGAGGGACTGAAGCTTTCTTT. Residues: CAGQGGGTEAFF.

This clonotype was counted ten times or more. This sequence joins TRBV6-5 and TRBJ1-1, with D perhaps matching TRBD1 (6 bases). Trimming removed 4 bases at V and 0 bases at J, with 12 bases between. CDR3 length equals 15 residues. The V gene's germline CDR1 is MNHEY and CDR2 SVGAGI. This CDR3 is CASSLAGAVNTEAFF. The CDR3 DNA sequence: TGTGCCAGCAGTTTGGCGGGGGCCGTGAACACTGAAGCTTTCTTT.

The chain combines TRBV7-9 with TRBJ2-7, with D perhaps being TRBD1 or TRBD2 (5 bases each). V lost 9 bases and J 5 bases, leaving 14 bases between the germline ends. The CDR3 is made up of 12 amino acids. Germline CDR1 is SEHNR and CDR2 is FQNEAQ (reference sequence). CDR3 loop: CASRDRLNEQYF. CDR3 nucleotide sequence: TGTGCCAGTCGGGACCGACTCAACGAGCAGTACTTC.

In its sample, this clonotype was seen a few times. The gene calls are TRBV15 and TRBJ2-7; D gene ambiguous. The CDR3 has 13 residues. Trimming removed 2 bases at V and 0 bases at J, with 5 bases between. Germline V gene lookup returns CDR1 LNHNV and CDR2 YYDKDF (reference sequence). Here the CDR3 DNA reads TGTGCCACCAGCAGATCAGTCTCCTACGAGCAGTACTTC. This sequence encodes CATSRSVSYEQYF.

The chain couples TRBV5-8 to TRBJ1-5; D is unclear. The CDR3 spans 14 residues. V was cut by 1 base and J by 8 bases, with 13 bases left in between. Germline V gene sequence: CDR1 SGHTS, CDR2 YDEGEE. The CDR3 bases are TGTGCCAGCAGCTTGCCTCCCAGGAAGAAGCCCCAGCATTTT. Translated, it gives CASSLPPRKKPQHF.

This clonotype appeared many times. The chain couples TRBV11-1 to TRBJ1-1, with D perhaps TRBD1 (5 bases). The V gene's germline CDR1 is SGHAT and CDR2 FQDESV (reference sequence). The germline V and J ends were trimmed by 8 bases and 0 bases, with 16 bases remaining between them. The CDR3 consists of 15 residues. In DNA, the CDR3 is TGTGCCAGCGCTCCCAGAGGGGCAATGAACACTGAAGCTTTCTTT. It specifies CASAPRGAMNTEAFF.

In its sample, this clonotype was seen a few times. V usage is TRBV5-1 and J usage is TRBJ2-7; a weak D match, TRBD1 (6 bases). Germline CDR1 SGHRS, CDR2 YFSETQ. The germline V and J ends were trimmed by 2 bases and 3 bases, with 15 bases remaining between them. The CDR3 length is 15 residues. The DNA of the CDR3 is TGCGCCAGCAGCTTAGGACAGCAAATAAACTACGAGCAGTACTTC. This encodes CASSLGQQINYEQYF. Full variable domain (outside the CDR3, taken from reference TRBV5-1 and TRBJ2-7): KAGVTQTPRYLIKTRGQQVTLSCSPISGHRSVSWYQQTPGQGLQFLFEYFSETQRNKGNFPGRFSGRQFSNSRSEMNVSTLELGDSALYLCASSLGQQINYEQYFGPGTRLTVT.

This clonotype was counted many times. The gene calls are TRBV24-1 and TRBJ2-5; tentative D call: TRBD1 (7 bases). This CDR3 has 15 amino acids. The germline gives CDR1 KGHDR, CDR2 SFDVKD. The V end lost 4 bases, the J end lost 5 bases, and 16 bases lay between the germline ends. Here the CDR3 reads CATSEPEGAGETQYF. The CDR3 DNA follows: TGTGCCACCAGTGAACCGGAGGGGGCAGGGGAGACCCAGTACTTC.

This rearrangement joins TRBV6-8 to TRBJ1-1, with 8 bases identical to TRBD1. Losses at the gene ends were 2 bases for V and 6 bases for J; bases not matched to a gene: 8. The CDR3 extends over 15 amino acids. Germline V gene data show CDR1 as MNHGY and CDR2 as SAAAGT. CDR3: CASSYGQGVFSEAFF. In DNA, the CDR3 is TGTGCCAGCAGTTACGGACAGGGAGTCTTCTCTGAAGCTTTCTTT.

This clonotype came up many times. Germline is not matched at one junction end, which may reflect a read error. This chain connects TRBV27 to TRBJ1-2; D is undetermined. Germline assignment: CDR1 MNHEY and CDR2 SMNVEV (reference sequence). The length of the CDR3 is 14 residues. In DNA form, the CDR3 reads TGTGCCAGCAGTGTAGGACGGGATGACCTTCGGTCTCACTTC. Residues: CASSVGRDDLRSHF.

This clonotype was seen at least ten times. The gene calls are TRBV12-3 or TRBV12-4 and TRBJ2-4; 13 positions agree with TRBD2. The J segment lost 3 bases and the V segment lost 6 bases, leaving 8 bases of the junction unmatched. CDR3 size: 17 residues. The CDR3 reads CASSRTSGRSGKNIQYF. In DNA, the CDR3 is TGTGCCAGCAGCAGGACTAGCGGGAGATCGGGCAAAAACATTCAGTACTTC.

This clonotype was recorded many times. The chain has TRBV6-1 and TRBJ1-3; 7 positions agree with TRBD1. CDR3 length: 16 residues. Losses at the gene ends were 6 bases for V and 1 base for J; bases not matched to a gene: 9. CDR1 and CDR2 from the germline V gene are MNHNS and SASEGT. The CDR3 nucleotides read TGTGCCAGCAGAACGAGGGGGCTCAGGTCTGGAAACACCATATATTTT. It encodes CASRTRGLRSGNTIYF.

Many counts were recorded for this clonotype. The chain carries TRBV5-1 and TRBJ2-7; D possibly corresponds to TRBD2 (7 bases). This CDR3 has 15 residues. Germline V gene lookup returns CDR1 SGHRS and CDR2 YFSETQ. With 4 bases removed from V and 2 bases from J, the gap between germline ends came to 16 bases. The CDR3: CASSIGGGATYEQYF. CDR3 DNA sequence: TGCGCCAGCAGCATTGGGGGGGGCGCGACCTACGAGCAGTACTTC.

The table lists this clonotype with a few counts. This chain links TRBV4-1 with TRBJ2-3; TRBD2 aligns across 7 bases. The CDR3 is 17 residues long. With V trimmed by 0 bases and J by 2 bases, 8 bases remained unmatched. Germline CDR1 MGHRA, CDR2 YSYEKL. The CDR3 coding sequence is TGCGCCAGCAGCCAAGATCGGCTAGCGGAACTCACAGATACGCAGTATTTT. Its translation: CASSQDRLAELTDTQYF.

At least ten counts were recorded for this clonotype. This chain links TRBV11-2 with TRBJ2-7; a weak D match, TRBD2 (6 bases). Germline CDR1 SGHAT, CDR2 FQNNGV. V lost 4 bases to trimming and J lost 4 bases, with 11 bases between them. The length of the CDR3 is 13 residues. The CDR3 DNA sequence: TGTGCCAGCAGCTCACTAGCTACTTACGAGCAGTACTTC. Protein sequence: CASSSLATYEQYF.